Listed here are 14 T cell receptor beta chains from one sample, sequenced in a study of cytomegalovirus exposure and HLA in healthy donors (dated by TCRdb to about 2017). Library preparation was by the immunoSEQ multiplex PCR assay. For the multiplex PCR, a mixture combining 60 forward primers for TCR Vbeta segments and 13 reverse primers for TCR Jbeta segments was used. TCRdb mirrors the immuneACCESS table, restricted to in-frame sequences. Some clones are absent from its copies; in checked studies, under half trace to an unresolved V gene, and the reason for the others is unknown. This sample gives 120,000 or so clones in total; 50% to 80% of them show up just once. In total, the top ten clones hold 6.5% to 9.5% of the sample. The sequenced sample consisted of PBMCs. These receptors originate from a woman between 35 and 50 years old in good health and CMV-seropositive.

The chain employs TRBV5-8 and TRBJ1-1; possibly TRBD1 for D (6 bases). The CDR3 is 13 amino acids. Germline V CDR1 and CDR2: SGHTS, YDEGEE. The V gene lost 4 bases and the J gene lost 10 bases, with 17 bases spanning the gap. DNA of the CDR3: TGTGCCAGCAGCCTGTGGCTGACAGGCGGAGCTTTCTTT. It specifies CASSLWLTGGAFF.

This chain uses TRBV30 with TRBJ1-6; 8 nucleotides agree with TRBD1. V dropped 3 bases and J dropped 5; count of bases not matched to a gene: 6. The CDR3 spans 15 residues. The germline gives CDR1 GTSNPN, CDR2 SVGIG (reference sequence). The CDR3 here is CAWRDGQGDNSPLHF. CDR3 sequence (DNA): TGTGCCTGGAGGGACGGACAGGGCGATAATTCACCCCTCCACTTT. Full variable domain (rest looked up from reference TRBV30 and TRBJ1-6): SQTIHQWPATLVQPVGSPLSLECTVEGTSNPNLYWYRQAAGRGLQLLFYSVGIGQISSEVPQNLSASRPQDRQFILSSKKLLLSDSGFYLCAWRDGQGDNSPLHFGNGTRLTVT.

The gene calls are TRBV6-4 and TRBJ2-1; D may be TRBD2 (6 bases). The length of the CDR3 is 16 residues. Germline V lookup: CDR1 MRHNA, CDR2 SNTAGT. V lost 0 bases and J 0 bases, leaving 9 bases between the germline ends. The CDR3 loop reads CASSDSPGDSYNEQFF. The DNA of the CDR3 is TGTGCCAGCAGTGACTCACCGGGGGACTCCTACAATGAGCAGTTCTTC.

This clone was detected a few times. The chain employs TRBV7-9 and TRBJ1-1, with a possible D match to TRBD1 (5 bases). The germline V and J ends were trimmed by 1 base and 0 bases, with 18 bases remaining between them. Germline V gene sequence: CDR1 SEHNR, CDR2 FQNEAQ (reference sequence). This CDR3 region has 18 residues. CDR3: CASSLGRDFIGVNTEAFF. The DNA of the CDR3 is TGTGCCAGCAGCTTAGGGCGCGACTTCATAGGGGTGAACACTGAAGCTTTCTTT. The variable domain in full, completed from reference TRBV7-9 and TRBJ1-1, reads DTGVSQNPRHKITKRGQNVTFRCDPISEHNRLYWYRQTLGQGPEFLTYFQNEAQLEKSRLLSDRFSAERPKGSFSTLEIQRTEQGDSAMYLCASSLGRDFIGVNTEAFFGQGTRLTVV.

The V call is TRBV6-1, the J call TRBJ1-1; TRBD1 might be the D (5 bases). Germline V gene data show CDR1 as MNHNS and CDR2 as SASEGT. Trimming removed 6 bases at V and 6 bases at J, with 8 bases between. CDR3 length: 11 residues. CDR3: CASRGPAEAFF. CDR3 DNA sequence: TGTGCCAGCAGGGGGCCCGCTGAAGCTTTCTTT.

The genes are TRBV5-1 and TRBJ2-7; no reliable D call. Germline V gene lookup returns CDR1 SGHRS and CDR2 YFSETQ. The CDR3 has 12 residues. The V end was cut by 4 bases, the J end by 0 bases, with 5 bases between. In DNA form, the CDR3 reads TGCGCCAGCAGCCCTCCCTCCTACGAGCAGTACTTC. As protein: CASSPPSYEQYF.

This chain links TRBV19 with TRBJ2-1, with TRBD1 as a possible D gene (5 bases). CDR1 and CDR2 from the germline V gene are LNHDA and SQIVND (reference sequence). Trimming removed 4 bases from V and 0 bases from J, with 13 bases in between. The length of the CDR3 is 16 residues. The CDR3 region is CASSNRQRSSYNEQFF. The CDR3, as DNA: TGTGCCAGTAGTAACCGACAGCGCAGCTCCTACAATGAGCAGTTCTTC.

The rearrangement uses TRBV28 and TRBJ1-2; possibly TRBD1 for D (5 bases). Between the trimmed V and J ends, which lost 7 bases and 6 bases, there was a span of 15 bases. CDR1 MDHEN and CDR2 SYDVKM come from the germline V gene. The CDR3 spans 13 residues. The CDR3 DNA follows: TGTGCCAGCATGGGGGGAAAGGGGAATGGCTACACCTTC. Translation gives CASMGGKGNGYTF.

This clone was observed a few times. Written as DNA, the CDR3 is TGTGCCAGCAGTAGCGGGGTCTTCAATGAGCAGTTCTTC. It yields the protein CASSSGVFNEQFF. The J gene is TRBJ2-1, the V gene TRBV2; TRBD2 agrees at 7 bases. The CDR3 is made up of 13 amino acids. Germline assignment: CDR1 SNHLY and CDR2 FYNNEI. J lost 6 bases, V lost 5 bases, and 4 bases had no gene match.

In nucleotides, the CDR3 is TGTGCCAGCAGCCAAGAGGCAGCGGGCAACACCGGGGAGCTGTTTTTT. The encoded protein is CASSQEAAGNTGELFF. The J gene is TRBJ2-2, the V gene TRBV4-2, with a tentative D call TRBD2 (6 bases). From germline, CDR1 is LGHNA and CDR2 YNFKEQ. The V gene lost 0 bases and the J gene lost 2 bases, with 10 bases spanning the gap. The CDR3 is 16 amino acids.

The V gene is TRBV10-1, the J gene TRBJ2-1; D might be TRBD2 (6 bases). The CDR3 sequence is 14 residues long. The V end lost 4 bases, the J end lost 8 bases, and 15 bases lay between the germline ends. CDR1 and CDR2 (germline): WNHNN, SYGVQD (reference sequence). CDR3 in amino acids: CASSVGTRDDEQFF. The CDR3 nucleotides read TGCGCCAGCAGTGTGGGGACTCGAGACGATGAGCAGTTCTTC.

As concerns this clone: Compared with germline, one end of the junction differs, possibly owing to a read error. The chain combines TRBV5-1 with TRBJ1-1; no clear D gene. CDR1 is SGHRS and CDR2 is YFSETQ in the germline V gene. The CDR3 spans 13 residues. The DNA of the CDR3 is TGCGCCAGCAGTTTGGTGGGGAGAACTGAAGCTTTCTTT. Translated: CASSLVGRTEAFF.

This clone was seen only a few times. The chain links TRBV7-9 to TRBJ2-5; 10 bases match TRBD1. V was pared by 6 bases and J by 2 bases, with 18 bases of the junction left unmatched. The germline V gene has CDR1 SEHNR and CDR2 FQNEAQ (reference sequence). This CDR3 has 19 amino acids. Here the CDR3 reads CASRPKRSPGTGDQETQYF. DNA for the CDR3: TGTGCCAGCAGGCCAAAACGCAGCCCCGGGACAGGGGATCAAGAGACCCAGTACTTC.

Worth noting for this clone: One junction end disagrees with the germline gene, perhaps due to a read error. The gene calls are TRBV10-3 and TRBJ2-2; 11 nucleotides agree with TRBD1. The germline CDR1 and CDR2 sequences are ENHRY and SYGVKD. The CDR3 totals 14 residues. The CDR3 nucleotides are TGTGCCACGGGGACAGGGGGGAACGCCGGGGAGCTGTTTTTT. Its protein product is CATGTGGNAGELFF.